This T cell receptor beta chain appears in the sequencing data of a study of blood T cell repertoires in COVID-19. In the original analysis: Reference gene primer amplification yielded estimated nucleated cell counts. Only in-frame clones appear in the TCRdb table, and some are missing; sequencing was by immunoSEQ multiplex PCR. V and J calls and clone size are copied from that table; D and trimming were computed from the DNA. The repertoire consists of some 150,000 clones, with roughly 90% occurring once and the leading ten covering 3.5% to 4.5%. Trimming took off 5 bases at V and 2 bases at J, with 13 bases between the two ends. CDR1 MNHEY and CDR2 SVGAGI come from the germline V gene. The CDR3 is 14 amino acids.

The chain combines TRBV6-5 with TRBJ2-7; no clear D. The source is a woman aged 60-75 years with active or convalescent COVID-19. What was sequenced was peripheral blood. The CDR3 region is CASSNDNPAYEQYF. The CDR3 bases are TGTGCCAGCAGTAACGATAACCCGGCCTACGAGCAGTACTTC.